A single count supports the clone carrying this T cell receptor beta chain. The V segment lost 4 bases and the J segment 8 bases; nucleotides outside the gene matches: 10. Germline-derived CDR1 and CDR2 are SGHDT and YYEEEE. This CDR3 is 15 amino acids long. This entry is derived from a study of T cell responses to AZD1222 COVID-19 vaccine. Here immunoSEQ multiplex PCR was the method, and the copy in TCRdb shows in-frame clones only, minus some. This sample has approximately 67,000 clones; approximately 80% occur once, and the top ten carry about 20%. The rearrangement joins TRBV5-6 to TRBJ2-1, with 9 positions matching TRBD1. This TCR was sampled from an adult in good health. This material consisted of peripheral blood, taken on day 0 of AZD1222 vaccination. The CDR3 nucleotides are TGTGCCAGCAGCGTTCCGGGACAGGGATACGATGAGCAGTTCTTC. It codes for CASSVPGQGYDEQFF. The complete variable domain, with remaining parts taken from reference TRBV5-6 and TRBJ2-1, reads DAGVTQSPTHLIKTRGQQVTLRCSPKSGHDTVSWYQQALGQGPQFIFQYYEEEERQRGNFPDRFSGHQFPNYSSELNVNALLLGDSALYLCASSVPGQGYDEQFFGPGTRLTVL.